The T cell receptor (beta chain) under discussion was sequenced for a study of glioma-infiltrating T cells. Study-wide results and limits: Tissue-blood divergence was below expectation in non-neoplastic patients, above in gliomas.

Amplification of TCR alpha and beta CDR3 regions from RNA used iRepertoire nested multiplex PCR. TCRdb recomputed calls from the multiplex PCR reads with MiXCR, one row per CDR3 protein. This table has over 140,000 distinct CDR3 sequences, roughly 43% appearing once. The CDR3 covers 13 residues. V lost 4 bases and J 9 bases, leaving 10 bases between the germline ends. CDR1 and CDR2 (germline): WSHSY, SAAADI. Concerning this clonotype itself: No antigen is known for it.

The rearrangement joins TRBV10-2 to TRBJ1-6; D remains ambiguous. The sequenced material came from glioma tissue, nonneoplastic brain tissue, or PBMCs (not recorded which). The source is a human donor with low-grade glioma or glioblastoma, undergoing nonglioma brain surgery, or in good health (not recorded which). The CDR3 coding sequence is TGCGCCAGCAGTGTAACCTGGGTTTCACCCCTCCACTTT. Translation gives CASSVTWVSPLHF.